One sample yielded the 32 T cell receptor beta chains listed below, sequenced in a study of blood T cells in healthy people across ages. Using a J-beta primer mix together with a sample-barcoded 5' primer, a second PCR was run for 7 to 11 cycles. Each CDR3 protein is one row after TCRdb ran MiXCR on the 5' RACE reads. The sample yields over 700,000 distinct CDR3 sequences, 25% seen once. This sample was also put to use in a study of T cells of mothers and their children.

The specimen sequenced was blood. The receptors were gathered from a boy aged 5-17 years in good health.

In its sample, this clonotype was seen a few times. The chain has TRBV6-1 and TRBJ1-1; tentatively, D is TRBD1 (6 bases). The CDR3 runs to 12 residues. The V gene's germline CDR1 is MNHNS and CDR2 SASEGT. The germline V and J ends were trimmed by 7 bases and 8 bases, with 14 bases remaining between them. This CDR3 reads CASTRWGAEAFF. As DNA, the CDR3 is TGTGCCAGCACCCGGTGGGGGGCGGAAGCTTTCTTT.

This clonotype has ten or more counts. V gene TRBV12-3 or TRBV12-4 combines with J gene TRBJ2-5; a possible D gene is TRBD2 (6 bases). The CDR3 extends over 14 amino acids. The V gene lost 3 bases and the J gene lost 0 bases, with 8 bases spanning the gap. The CDR3 sequence is CASSFGGDQETQYF. The CDR3 DNA reads TGTGCCAGCAGTTTCGGGGGAGACCAAGAGACCCAGTACTTC.

This clonotype was observed a few times. The V and J genes are TRBV3-1 and TRBJ2-5; 13 nucleotides agree with TRBD2. Germline V gene sequence: CDR1 LGHDT, CDR2 YNNKEL (reference sequence). Unmatched junction bases numbered 5, after V lost 2 bases and J lost 5 bases. The CDR3 is 16 amino acids. In nucleotides, the CDR3 is TGTGCCAGCAGCCAATCGACGACTAGCGGGGGGGAGACCCAGTACTTC. It encodes CASSQSTTSGGETQYF.

V gene TRBV7-2 combines with J gene TRBJ1-4, with D uncertain. V lost 5 bases, J lost 8 bases, and 18 bases lay in between. The CDR3 length is 15 residues. Germline V gene lookup returns CDR1 SGHTA and CDR2 FQGNSA. Here the CDR3 reads CASSAGGGVGEKLFF. The CDR3 region has the DNA TGTGCCAGCAGCGCAGGCGGCGGGGTCGGGGAAAAACTGTTTTTT.

The chain has TRBV6-5 and TRBJ2-7; D not resolved. The CDR3 is 13 amino acids. The ends were cut back, 5 bases at V and 5 bases at J, with 13 bases in the middle. The germline V gene has CDR1 MNHEY and CDR2 SVGAGI. CDR3 DNA sequence: TGTGCCAGCAGTCAGGCAGGATCCCACGAGCAGTACTTC. Amino acid sequence: CASSQAGSHEQYF.

This sequence joins TRBV5-6 and TRBJ1-1; no definite D call. CDR3 size: 14 residues. Germline CDR1 reads SGHDT; CDR2 reads YYEEEE. Trimming removed 0 bases at V and 4 bases at J, with 10 bases between. Here the CDR3 reads CASSLAVGVTEAFF. The CDR3 bases are TGTGCCAGCAGCTTGGCGGTCGGGGTCACTGAAGCTTTCTTT.

The chain links TRBV12-3 or TRBV12-4 to TRBJ2-5; D is perhaps TRBD2 (5 bases). The CDR3 spans 15 residues. Deletions cut 1 base from V and 7 bases from J, with 16 bases between. The DNA for the CDR3 is TGTGCCAGCAGTTTAGGTTCCGGCGCCCGGGGGACCCAGTACTTC. Encoded protein: CASSLGSGARGTQYF.

This chain links TRBV7-3 with TRBJ2-1; no definite D call. The V gene's germline CDR1 is SGHTA and CDR2 FQGTGA. CDR3 size: 16 residues. Trimming stripped 4 bases from V and 4 bases from J, with 17 bases between. DNA for the CDR3: TGTGCCAGCAGCTCCGGTCCTGTGGCTACTTACAATGAGCAGTTCTTC. Translation gives CASSSGPVATYNEQFF.

This chain connects TRBV29-1 to TRBJ2-2; 8 bases align to TRBD1. Trimming cost V 7 bases and J 3 bases; bases outside gene matches: 7. Per germline, CDR1 SQVTM and CDR2 ANQGSEA. The CDR3 totals 14 residues. The CDR3 DNA reads TGCAGCGCGACAGGGGACCCGTACACCGGGGAGCTGTTTTTT. Translated, it gives CSATGDPYTGELFF.

This clonotype was found a few times. The J gene is TRBJ1-1, the V gene TRBV6-5, with D hard to call. Trimming removed 1 base from V and 3 bases from J, with 12 bases in between. The V gene's germline CDR1 is MNHEY and CDR2 SVGAGI. The CDR3 covers 15 residues. As DNA, the CDR3 is TGTGCCAGCAGTTACTTTTCCGGGGTAGACACTGAAGCTTTCTTT. Translating gives CASSYFSGVDTEAFF.

This clonotype was detected a few times. This chain connects TRBV20-1 to TRBJ1-1; the D gene is possibly TRBD1 (6 bases). From germline, CDR1 is DFQATT and CDR2 SNEGSKA (reference sequence). Trimming shortened V by 5 bases and J by 7 bases, and 14 bases separated the two germline ends. This CDR3 is built from 12 residues. CDR3 nucleotides: TGCAGTGCTTGGACAGAAGAGGATGAAGCTTTCTTT. It translates to CSAWTEEDEAFF.

The chain couples TRBV4-2 to TRBJ1-4; D call uncertain. CDR1 and CDR2 from the germline V gene are LGHNA and YNFKEQ. Trimming removed 4 bases from V and 2 bases from J, with 11 bases in between. There are 15 residues in the CDR3. The CDR3 loop is CASSRLKGTNEKLFF. The DNA for the CDR3 is TGTGCCAGCAGCCGTCTAAAAGGGACTAATGAAAAACTGTTTTTT.

In this sample, this clonotype turned up a few times. In DNA form, the CDR3 reads TGTGCCAGCTCCGGACAGGGATTGGGTGAAGCTTTCTTT. Protein: CASSGQGLGEAFF. V and J are TRBV7-3 and TRBJ1-1; 8 bases are a match to TRBD1. V was pared by 8 bases and J by 7 bases, with 9 bases of the junction left unmatched. This CDR3 region has 13 residues. Per germline, CDR1 SGHTA and CDR2 FQGTGA.

This clonotype was seen once. J is TRBJ2-7 and V is TRBV12-3 or TRBV12-4; tentative D call: TRBD1 (6 bases). Trimming removed 0 bases from V and 5 bases from J, with 11 bases in between. The CDR3 covers 14 residues. The CDR3 nucleotides are TGTGCCAGCAGTTTAGCGCAGGGGATGAACGAGCAGTACTTC. Translating gives CASSLAQGMNEQYF.

This chain uses TRBV4-3 with TRBJ2-1; TRBD1 aligns across 7 bases. From germline, CDR1 is LGHNA and CDR2 YSLEER. The CDR3 is 16 amino acids. V dropped 4 bases and J dropped 4; count of bases not matched to a gene: 10. The CDR3 nucleotides read TGCGCCAGCAGCCCGACAGGGAGAGGGGGATACAATGAGCAGTTCTTC. It translates to CASSPTGRGGYNEQFF.

The table lists this clonotype with a few counts. The chain is built from TRBV7-8 and TRBJ2-5; 9 positions match TRBD1. The CDR3 sequence is 16 residues long. V dropped 6 bases and J dropped 1; count of bases not matched to a gene: 9. Germline V gene data show CDR1 as SGHVS and CDR2 as FQNEAQ. CDR3 in amino acids: CASSRQGGIGQETQYF. In nucleotides, the CDR3 is TGTGCCAGCAGTAGACAGGGGGGGATAGGCCAAGAGACCCAGTACTTC.

The genes are TRBV2 and TRBJ2-4; D possibly corresponds to TRBD2 (5 bases). The germline V and J ends were trimmed by 6 bases and 6 bases, with 18 bases remaining between them. The germline gives CDR1 SNHLY, CDR2 FYNNEI. CDR3 length equals 15 residues. CDR3 DNA sequence: TGTGCCAGCAGCGAGTGGGAGAGGGTCTCAAACATTCAGTACTTC. It is translated as CASSEWERVSNIQYF. Using reference TRBV2 and TRBJ2-4 for the parts outside the CDR3, the full variable domain is EPEVTQTPSHQVTQMGQEVILRCVPISNHLYFYWYRQILGQKVEFLVSFYNNEISEKSEIFDDQFSVERPDGSNFTLKIRSTKLEDSAMYFCASSEWERVSNIQYFGAGTRLSVL.

This clonotype was observed a handful of times. V gene TRBV20-1 combines with J gene TRBJ2-1; 7 positions agree with TRBD2. This CDR3 has 15 amino acids. The J segment lost 2 bases and the V segment lost 6 bases, leaving 10 bases of the junction unmatched. Germline CDR1 is DFQATT and CDR2 is SNEGSKA (reference sequence). The CDR3 bases are TGCAGTGCCCCTGCGGCTAGCGGTACCTACAATGAGCAGTTCTTC. This gives the protein CSAPAASGTYNEQFF.

This clonotype has a count of ten or more. The chain couples TRBV20-1 to TRBJ2-2, with 7 positions matching TRBD1. The germline V gene encodes CDR1 DFQATT and CDR2 SNEGSKA (reference sequence). CDR3 length: 13 residues. V lost 2 bases to trimming and J lost 7 bases; unmatched junction nucleotides: 4. CDR3 nucleotide sequence: TGCAGTGCTAGAAAGGGGGCTGGCGGGGAGCTGTTTTTT. It specifies CSARKGAGGELFF.

The CDR3 loop reads CASSFFSGDEDEQFF. The CDR3 nucleotides are TGCGCCAGCAGCTTCTTCTCGGGAGACGAGGATGAGCAGTTCTTC. The rearrangement joins TRBV5-1 to TRBJ2-5; D may be TRBD2 (6 bases). The DNA matches TRBJ2-1 better at its end, which makes the J call doubtful. CDR1 SGHRS and CDR2 YFSETQ come from the germline V gene. The CDR3 spans 15 residues.

The chain uses TRBV20-1 and TRBJ1-2; D call uncertain. Trimming removed 2 bases at V and 5 bases at J, with 9 bases between. In germline, CDR1 is DFQATT, CDR2 SNEGSKA (reference sequence). The CDR3 is 12 amino acids. CDR3 residues: CSARQVTYGYTF. For the CDR3, the DNA is TGCAGTGCTAGACAGGTTACGTATGGCTACACCTTC.

The chain recombines TRBV4-2 with TRBJ2-5, with TRBD2 identical over 7 bases. The V and J ends lost 1 base and 3 bases, in that order; junction bases with no gene match: 11. CDR3 length: 17 residues. From germline, CDR1 is LGHNA and CDR2 YNFKEQ. This CDR3 reads CASSQGVGTNRKETQYF. The DNA of the CDR3 is TGTGCCAGCAGCCAAGGGGTCGGGACTAACCGAAAAGAGACCCAGTACTTC.

This clonotype was detected a few times. An end of the junction does not agree with germline; a read error may underlie this. This sequence joins TRBV29-1 and TRBJ2-7, with 8 bases fitting TRBD2. The CDR3 extends over 13 amino acids. Germline V gene lookup returns CDR1 SQVTM and CDR2 ANQGSEA. The CDR3 nucleotides are TGCAGCGTGGTAGCGGGAACTTCCTACGGGCAGTACTTC. Protein product: CSVVAGTSYGQYF.

V gene TRBV5-6 combines with J gene TRBJ1-6, with no clear D. Trimming removed 4 bases from V and 4 bases from J, with 15 bases in between. The CDR3 totals 16 residues. Germline V CDR1 and CDR2: SGHDT, YYEEEE. The CDR3 DNA reads TGTGCCAGCAGCCAACCCGAGGCCCGTTATAATTCACCCCTCCACTTT. Translating gives CASSQPEARYNSPLHF.

The chain employs TRBV4-3 and TRBJ2-1, with D hard to call. The assigned J gene may be wrong: the sequence end matches TRBJ2-7 better. Looked up from germline, CDR1 is LGHNA and CDR2 is YSLEER. The CDR3 loop spans 14 amino acids. Here the CDR3 DNA reads TGCGCCAGCAGCCAAGCGCGGTCACGCTACGAGCAGTACTTC. This translates into CASSQARSRYEQYF.

This clonotype was detected only a few times. The chain is built from TRBV27 and TRBJ1-5; possible D gene TRBD1, 5 bases. Trimming took 10 bases from V and 7 from J, leaving 17 bases between them. This CDR3 contains 13 residues. Germline V CDR1 and CDR2: MNHEY, SMNVEV (reference sequence). The CDR3 loop reads CATRGGGDQPQHF. The CDR3 DNA sequence: TGTGCCACCCGCGGTGGTGGGGACCAGCCCCAGCATTTT.

The sample holds a few counts of this clonotype. The rearrangement joins TRBV24-1 to TRBJ2-1; TRBD2 agrees at 11 bases. V gave up 0 bases and J gave up 7 bases; unmatched junction bases: 7. The CDR3 has 17 amino acids. CDR1 KGHDR and CDR2 SFDVKD come from the germline V gene. The DNA of the CDR3 is TGTGCCACCAGTGATTTGCCCGGGACTAGCGGCTTTAATGAGCAGTTCTTC. Residues: CATSDLPGTSGFNEQFF.

V and J are TRBV2 and TRBJ2-3; no clear D gene. Germline V gives CDR1 SNHLY, CDR2 FYNNEI. V lost 3 bases to trimming and J lost 3 bases, with 13 bases between them. The CDR3 runs to 15 residues. DNA for the CDR3: TGTGCCAGCAGTGAGAATGGTGATCCTACAGATACGCAGTATTTT. This codes for CASSENGDPTDTQYF.

CDR3 nucleotide sequence: TGCGCCAGCAGCCAAGGCGTAGGGACCACAGATACGCAGTATTTT. This gives the protein CASSQGVGTTDTQYF. The rearrangement links TRBV4-1 to TRBJ2-3, with D perhaps TRBD1 or TRBD2 (5 bases each). Deletions cut 1 base from V and 2 bases from J, with 10 bases between. Germline V gene sequence: CDR1 MGHRA, CDR2 YSYEKL. The CDR3 length is 15 residues.

CDR3 region: CASSLDGLAGTEQFF. CDR3 coding DNA: TGTGCCAGCAGTTTAGACGGACTAGCGGGAACCGAGCAGTTCTTC. The chain joins TRBV28 to TRBJ2-5; 12 bases line up with TRBD2. With the DNA end fitting TRBJ2-1 better, the J assignment may be wrong. The length of the CDR3 is 15 residues. The germline gives CDR1 MDHEN, CDR2 SYDVKM.

DNA of the CDR3: TGCAGCGGTGGGGACAGTGGGGCCTACGAGCAGTACTTC. Amino acid sequence: CSGGDSGAYEQYF. The rearrangement joins TRBV29-1 to TRBJ2-7; 7 nucleotides agree with TRBD1. The CDR3 spans 13 residues. The germline V gene encodes CDR1 SQVTM and CDR2 ANQGSEA. J was trimmed by 2 bases and V by 7 bases; bases with no gene match: 8.

The V and J genes are TRBV7-8 and TRBJ2-3; 7 nucleotides line up with TRBD2. Trimming took 4 bases from V and 2 from J; bases not matched to a gene: 12. Germline V lookup: CDR1 SGHVS, CDR2 FQNEAQ. This CDR3 is built from 17 residues. The CDR3 DNA is TGTGCCAGCAGCTCCGACTCGGTAGCGGGCTTCACAGATACGCAGTATTTT. Residues: CASSSDSVAGFTDTQYF. Using reference TRBV7-8 and TRBJ2-3 for the parts outside the CDR3, the full variable domain is GAGVSQSPRYKVAKRGQDVALRCDPISGHVSLFWYQQALGQGPEFLTYFQNEAQLDKSGLPSDRFFAERPEGSVSTLKIQRTQQEDSAVYLCASSSDSVAGFTDTQYFGPGTRLTVL.